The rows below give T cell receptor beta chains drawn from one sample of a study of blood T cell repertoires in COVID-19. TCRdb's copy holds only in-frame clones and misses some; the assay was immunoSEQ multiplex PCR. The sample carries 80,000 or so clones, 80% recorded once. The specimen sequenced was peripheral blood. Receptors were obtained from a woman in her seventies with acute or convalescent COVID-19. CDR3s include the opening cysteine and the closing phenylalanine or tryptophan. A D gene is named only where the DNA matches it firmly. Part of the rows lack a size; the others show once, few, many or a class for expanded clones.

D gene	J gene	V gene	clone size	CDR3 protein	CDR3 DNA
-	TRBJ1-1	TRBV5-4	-	CASSLGTSNTEAFF	TGTGCCAGCAGCTTGGGGACATCGAACACTGAAGCTTTCTTT
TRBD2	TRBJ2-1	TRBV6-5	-	CASTILAGGMDEQFF	TGTGCCAGCACCATACTAGCGGGGGGAATGGATGAGCAGTTCTTC
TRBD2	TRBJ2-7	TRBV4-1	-	CASSQLAGGPYEQYF	TGCGCCAGCAGCCAGCTAGCGGGGGGGCCCTACGAGCAGTACTTC
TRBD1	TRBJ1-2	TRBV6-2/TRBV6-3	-	CASSNGQGSGYTF	TGTGCCAGCAGTAATGGACAGGGGAGTGGCTACACCTTC
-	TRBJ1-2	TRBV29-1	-	CSVEVGQGPATF	TGCAGCGTTGAAGTAGGTCAGGGCCCTGCCACCTTC
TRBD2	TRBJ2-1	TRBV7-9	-	CASSFMSWRGGGNEQFF	TGTGCCAGCAGCTTTATGAGCTGGCGGGGGGGCGGAAATGAGCAGTTCTTC
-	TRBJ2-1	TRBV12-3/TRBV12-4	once	CASSLSSLNEQFF	TGTGCCAGCAGTTTATCTAGCCTGAATGAGCAGTTCTTC
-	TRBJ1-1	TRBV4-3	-	CASSQDLGNTEAFF	TGCGCCAGCAGCCAAGATCTAGGGAACACTGAAGCTTTCTTT
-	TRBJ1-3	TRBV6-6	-	CASSYDSYISGNTIYF	TGTGCCAGCAGTTACGACAGCTACATCTCTGGAAACACCATATATTTT
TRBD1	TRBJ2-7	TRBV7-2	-	CASSFPGQGFSYEQYF	TGTGCCAGCAGCTTCCCGGGACAGGGGTTCTCCTACGAGCAGTACTTC
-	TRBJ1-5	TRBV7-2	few	CASSPGFMGNQPQHF	TGTGCCAGCAGCCCAGGGTTTATGGGCAATCAGCCCCAGCATTTT
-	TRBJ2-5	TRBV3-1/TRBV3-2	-	CASSQDLIRGLIQETQYF	TGTGCCAGCAGCCAAGATTTGATTCGTGGGCTTATTCAAGAGACCCAGTACTTC
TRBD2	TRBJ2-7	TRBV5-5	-	CASSLKLRVLAGPTYEQYF	TGTGCCAGCAGTCTCAAGCTGAGGGTGCTAGCGGGGCCAACCTACGAGCAGTACTTC
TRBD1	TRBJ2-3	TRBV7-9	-	CASSPRTGSTDTQYF	TGTGCCAGCAGCCCCAGGACAGGGTCCACAGATACGCAGTATTTT
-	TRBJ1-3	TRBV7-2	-	CASSLGEGYTIYF	TGTGCCAGCAGCTTAGGGGAGGGATACACCATATATTTT
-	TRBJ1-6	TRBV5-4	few	CASSHRRDNSPLHF	TGTGCCAGCAGCCATCGGAGGGACAATTCACCCCTCCACTTT
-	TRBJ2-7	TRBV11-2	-	CASSLAWAGYYEQYF	TGTGCCAGCAGCTTAGCCTGGGCAGGGTACTACGAGCAGTACTTC